This TCR beta chain derives from a study of T cells in Graves' hyperthyroidism and ophthalmopathy. Disease lasting under 3 months, a NOSPECS grade of at least 4, and a Clinical Activity Score of at least 3 were features of the ophthalmopathy patients. Lactation, pregnancy, other autoimmune disease or uncontrolled infection excluded patients. TCR beta CDR3 regions were amplified from RNA. TCR CDR3 underwent first-round RT-PCR with the HTBI primer set. TCRdb re-called the multiplex PCR reads through MiXCR, storing one row per CDR3 protein. This sample has about 640,000 distinct CDR3 sequences, with less than 25% found just once. V lost 1 base, J lost 0 bases, and 9 bases lay in between. This CDR3 comprises 15 residues. Per germline, CDR1 LNHDA and CDR2 SQIVND (reference sequence).

Sample: blood. The chain joins TRBV19 to TRBJ1-1; D remains unclear. The receptor was derived from a man aged 25-45 years with Graves' ophthalmopathy. The CDR3 sequence: CASSIVGSLNTEAFF. The CDR3 nucleotides are TGTGCCAGTAGTATAGTCGGCAGTTTGAACACTGAAGCTTTCTTT.